One sample yielded the 5 T cell receptor beta chains listed below, sequenced in a study of blood T cell repertoires in COVID-19. Measured with immunoSEQ multiplex PCR; TCRdb has only the in-frame clones, and not every one. The sample yields 130,000 or so clones, more than 80% seen once. Sequencing was carried out using peripheral blood. All receptors come from a man aged 65-85 years with active or convalescent COVID-19.

This clone has only one observation. The V gene is TRBV30, the J gene TRBJ2-1; 10 nucleotides match TRBD2. This CDR3 spans 16 amino acids. Trimming took 6 bases from V and 9 from J; bases not matched to a gene: 17. Germline-derived CDR1 and CDR2 are GTSNPN and SVGIG (reference sequence). Here the CDR3 DNA reads TGTGCCTGCCTTAGGAGGCTAGCGGGAGATTCGGCTGAGCAGTTCTTC. It translates to CACLRRLAGDSAEQFF. The whole variable domain, remainder taken from reference TRBV30 and TRBJ2-1, is SQTIHQWPATLVQPVGSPLSLECTVEGTSNPNLYWYRQAAGRGLQLLFYSVGIGQISSEVPQNLSASRPQDRQFILSSKKLLLSDSGFYLCACLRRLAGDSAEQFFGPGTRLTVL.

The chain has TRBV18 and TRBJ1-5; 9 bases agree with TRBD1. V gave up 8 bases and J gave up 4 bases; unmatched junction bases: 6. CDR3 length equals 14 residues. Per the germline V gene, CDR1 is KGHSH and CDR2 is LQKENI. CDR3 DNA sequence: TGTGCCAGCGGAACAGGGGGCAAAAATCAGCCCCAGCATTTT. Translating it yields CASGTGGKNQPQHF.

V is TRBV4-2 and J is TRBJ2-4; TRBD2 matches 7 bases. Germline CDR1 LGHNA, CDR2 YNFKEQ. After removal of 0 bases from V and 5 bases from J, the junction contained 10 bases not matched to a gene. The CDR3 spans 17 residues. In nucleotides, the CDR3 is TGTGCCAGCAGCCAAGATATCGGGGGAGGGTGGCAAAACATTCAGTACTTC. Protein: CASSQDIGGGWQNIQYF.

V gene TRBV27 combines with J gene TRBJ1-2, with a possible D match to TRBD1 (5 bases). The CDR3 is 14 amino acids. With 2 bases removed from V and 4 bases from J, the gap between germline ends came to 11 bases. Germline-derived CDR1 and CDR2 are MNHEY and SMNVEV (reference sequence). CDR3 in DNA: TGTGCCAGCAGTTTAGATCCGGGGGGCTATGGCTACACCTTC. This translates into CASSLDPGGYGYTF.

J is TRBJ1-5 and V is TRBV27, with 7 bases matching TRBD1. J gave up 7 bases and V 6 bases, and 9 bases lay outside the gene matches. Looked up from germline, CDR1 is MNHEY and CDR2 is SMNVEV (reference sequence). The CDR3 is made up of 14 amino acids. In DNA form, the CDR3 reads TGTGCCAGCAGCAGTAGGGGGCCAGAACAGCCCCAGCATTTT. This translates into CASSSRGPEQPQHF.